This TCR beta chain came from a study of metastatic and nonmetastatic thyroid tumors. Study information: Repertoires from blood and tumor or nodule tissue of malignant and benign thyroid patients were compared.

Patients had received no treatment of any kind before thyroid surgery. TCRdb re-called clones from the PCR reads using MiXCR. The sample records over 30,000 clones, around 7% being singletons. Overall study results and limits: Benign nodules were reported to have significantly lower TCR beta diversity than malignant thyroid tumors, in blood and tumor.

This clone was detected ten times or more. Antigen: not known. The germline V and J ends were trimmed by 6 bases and 7 bases, with 18 bases remaining between them. The CDR3 covers 15 residues. The origin of this receptor is a female donor with papillary thyroid cancer or a benign thyroid nodule (not recorded which). Some clones in this sample may be carry-over from other donors' samples. The genes are TRBV12-3 or TRBV12-4 and TRBJ2-2; a possible D gene is TRBD1 (5 bases). Sequenced material: blood. The CDR3 bases are TGTGCCAGCAGCCCCACAACAGGATTCGGCGGGGAGCTGTTTTTT. Protein sequence: CASSPTTGFGGELFF.